In its sample, the clone carrying this T cell receptor beta chain was seen a few times. This sample was included in a study of shared clonotypes between healthy human individuals. Every contributor of samples was a Caucasian grown-up residing in Nashville, Tennessee. Trimming pared 6 bases from V and 4 bases from J, leaving 16 bases between. The CDR3 has 15 amino acids. Germline CDR1 reads MNHEY; CDR2 reads SMNVEV (reference sequence). Deep-level settings were used for running the assay. Here immunoSEQ multiplex PCR was the method, and the copy in TCRdb shows in-frame clones only, minus some. The table includes fewer than 600,000 clones, over 60% detected once.

This receptor was obtained from a woman in her thirties or forties in good health. Some clones in this sample may be carry-over from other donors' samples. The chain links TRBV27 to TRBJ1-3; tentative D call: TRBD1 (5 bases). What was sequenced was PBMCs. The chain's CDR3 is CASSRDRSPGNTIYF. The CDR3 bases are TGTGCCAGCAGCAGGGATAGATCGCCGGGAAACACCATATATTTT.